These 10 T cell receptor beta chains share one sample of origin, sequenced in a study of immune heterogeneity within non-small cell lung tumors. Amplification of the TCR beta CDR3 was achieved through multiplex PCR with 32 V and 13 J primers. TCRdb processed the multiplex PCR reads anew with MiXCR; each CDR3 protein has one entry. The profile shows several thousand distinct CDR3 sequences, around 50% of them singletons. The starting template was genomic DNA from bulk tumor, 450 to 650 ng per sample. Several biopsies per primary tumor were taken during surgery, spaced as far apart as possible. Curative surgery was undertaken by patients, who had untreated, newly diagnosed non-small cell lung cancer. Source material: lung tumor tissue. The receptors derive from a man in his 70s with non-small cell lung cancer.

CDR3 in amino acids: CATRTSALNEQFF. CDR3 sequence (DNA): TGTGCCACCCGGACTAGCGCGCTCAATGAGCAGTTCTTC. This chain connects TRBV2 to TRBJ2-1; 9 bases are a match to TRBD2. CDR1 is SNHLY and CDR2 is FYNNEI in the germline V gene. This CDR3 region has 13 residues. The V segment lost 10 bases and the J segment 6 bases; nucleotides outside the gene matches: 7. The variable domain in full, with the rest retrieved from reference TRBV2 and TRBJ2-1, is EPEVTQTPSHQVTQMGQEVILRCVPISNHLYFYWYRQILGQKVEFLVSFYNNEISEKSEIFDDQFSVERPDGSNFTLKIRSTKLEDSAMYFCATRTSALNEQFFGPGTRLTVL.

The chain uses TRBV3-1 and TRBJ1-2; TRBD1 might be the D (6 bases). The V and J ends lost 4 bases and 2 bases respectively, with 17 bases between them. Germline V gives CDR1 LGHDT, CDR2 YNNKEL (reference sequence). CDR3 length equals 16 residues. CDR3 region: CASSPQGTGMNYGYTF. In DNA form, the CDR3 reads TGTGCCAGCAGCCCCCAGGGCACAGGGATGAACTATGGCTACACCTTC.

The gene calls are TRBV20-1 and TRBJ1-6; D remains unclear. CDR1 is DFQATT and CDR2 is SNEGSKA in the germline V gene (reference sequence). The V gene lost 3 bases and the J gene lost 9 bases, with 9 bases spanning the gap. CDR3 length: 12 residues. In DNA, the CDR3 is TGCAGTGCTAGCGACGAAGGTTCACCCCTCCACTTT. Amino acids: CSASDEGSPLHF.

The chain recombines TRBV12-3 or TRBV12-4 with TRBJ2-1, with 12 positions matching TRBD2. The CDR3 spans 15 residues. The V gene end was trimmed by 6 bases and the J gene end by 6 bases; junction bases not matched to a gene: 6. The CDR3 loop is CASSTGTSGRNEQFF. The CDR3 nucleotides are TGTGCCAGCAGCACCGGGACTAGCGGGCGCAATGAGCAGTTCTTC.

The genes are TRBV7-3 and TRBJ2-1; a possible D gene is TRBD2 (5 bases). The ends were cut back, 0 bases at V and 7 bases at J, with 10 bases in the middle. Germline V lookup: CDR1 SGHTA, CDR2 FQGTGA. The CDR3 contains 14 residues. The CDR3 bases are TGTGCCAGCAGCTTAACAGCGGTAGGGAATGAGCAGTTCTTC. Protein: CASSLTAVGNEQFF.

The rearrangement links TRBV19 to TRBJ2-3, with D unresolved. Germline V gene lookup returns CDR1 LNHDA and CDR2 SQIVND (reference sequence). V was trimmed by 5 bases and J by 0 bases, leaving 15 bases between them. This CDR3 has 16 residues. The chain's CDR3 is CASSSLLGKSTDTQYF. The CDR3 DNA follows: TGTGCCAGTAGTTCCCTTTTAGGGAAAAGCACAGATACGCAGTATTTT.

This clonotype was seen just once. The chain combines TRBV6-2 or TRBV6-3 with TRBJ1-4; 8 bases are a match to TRBD1. The CDR3 is made up of 15 amino acids. The junction had 6 bases not matched to a gene; V was cut back by 2 bases and J by 7 bases. Germline V lookup: CDR1 MNHEY, CDR2 SVGEGT. CDR3 bases: TGTGCCAGCAGTTACCTAGGACAGGGACGTGAAAAACTGTTTTTT. Protein: CASSYLGQGREKLFF.

This clonotype rates as large. The chain recombines TRBV7-2 with TRBJ1-2; D perhaps matches TRBD1 (5 bases). This CDR3 contains 13 residues. Germline V gene data show CDR1 as SGHTA and CDR2 as FQGNSA. V was cut by 10 bases and J by 2 bases, with 14 bases left in between. The chain's CDR3 is CATTLGGNYGYTF. Here the CDR3 DNA reads TGTGCCACCACGTTGGGGGGGAACTATGGCTACACCTTC.

V is TRBV11-3 and J is TRBJ2-7; D is perhaps TRBD1 (6 bases). Germline V gives CDR1 SGHNT, CDR2 YENEEA. The CDR3 sequence is 13 residues long. Trimming took off 5 bases at V and 2 bases at J, with 10 bases between the two ends. This chain's CDR3 is CASSPGTPYEQYF. The CDR3 nucleotides read TGTGCCAGCAGCCCCGGGACACCCTACGAGCAGTACTTC.

This clonotype was detected only a few times. The CDR3 here is CASSYRQGYEQYF. The CDR3, as DNA: TGTGCCAGCAGTTATAGACAGGGCTACGAGCAGTACTTC. The chain recombines TRBV6-1 with TRBJ2-7; 7 nucleotides agree with TRBD1. This CDR3 is 13 amino acids long. Germline values: CDR1 MNHNS, CDR2 SASEGT. The V and J ends lost 5 bases and 3 bases, in that order; junction bases with no gene match: 4.